Reported below is one TCR beta chain. Antigen: not known. This record belongs to a study of cytomegalovirus exposure and HLA in healthy donors. General study results and limits: In all likelihood, a cluster of highly shared sequence variants was a sequencing artifact. According to an earlier analysis, most TCR beta V segments yielded productive rearrangements about 87% or about 30% of the time.

CDR3 length: 15 residues. Germline V lookup: CDR1 SGHDN, CDR2 FVKESK. V was shortened by 6 bases and J by 5 bases, with 19 bases between the two germline ends. The PCR had 60 Vbeta and 13 Jbeta primers. Method: immunoSEQ multiplex PCR; TCRdb's copy keeps in-frame clones and lacks some. The sample carries more than 200,000 clones, approximately 81% recorded once. The TCR originated in a human donor in good health. Source material: PBMCs. The chain recombines TRBV14 with TRBJ1-1, with D possibly TRBD1 on 6 matching bases. In DNA form, the CDR3 reads TGTGCCAGCAGGCCACTCGTGGGGGGGGCTACTGAAGCTTTCTTT. The encoded protein is CASRPLVGGATEAFF.